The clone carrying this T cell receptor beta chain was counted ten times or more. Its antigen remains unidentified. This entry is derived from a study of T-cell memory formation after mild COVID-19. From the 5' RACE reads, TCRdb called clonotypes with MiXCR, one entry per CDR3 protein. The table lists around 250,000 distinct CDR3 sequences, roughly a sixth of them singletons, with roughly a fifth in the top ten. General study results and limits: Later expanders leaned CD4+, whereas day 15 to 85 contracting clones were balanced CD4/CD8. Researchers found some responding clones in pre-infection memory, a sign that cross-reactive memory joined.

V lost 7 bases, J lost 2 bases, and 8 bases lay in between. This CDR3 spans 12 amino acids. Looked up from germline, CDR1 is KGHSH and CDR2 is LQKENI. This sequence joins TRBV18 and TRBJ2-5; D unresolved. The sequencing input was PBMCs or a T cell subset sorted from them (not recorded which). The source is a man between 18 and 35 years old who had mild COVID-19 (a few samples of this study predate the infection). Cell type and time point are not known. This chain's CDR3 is CASCDFQETQYF. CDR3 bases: TGTGCCAGCTGTGACTTTCAAGAGACCCAGTACTTC.